The 14 T cell receptor beta chains given below trace back to one sample, sequenced in a study of T cell responses to AZD1222 COVID-19 vaccine. Only in-frame clones appear in the TCRdb table, and some are missing; sequencing was by immunoSEQ multiplex PCR. The table has tens of thousands of clones, roughly four fifths seen once. The sample consisted of peripheral blood, taken 28 days after the second AZD1222 dose. These receptors all come from an adult who received the AZD1222 COVID-19 vaccine.

This clone has only one observation. V is TRBV7-9 and J is TRBJ2-1; possibly TRBD2 for D (7 bases). The germline V and J ends were trimmed by 5 bases and 3 bases, with 23 bases remaining between them. From germline, CDR1 is SEHNR and CDR2 FQNEAQ (reference sequence). CDR3 length: 18 residues. The CDR3 loop reads CASSPRGGGAGFYNEQFF. The CDR3 nucleotides are TGTGCCAGCAGCCCTAGGGGGGGTGGAGCGGGTTTCTACAATGAGCAGTTCTTC.

The chain employs TRBV6-5 and TRBJ1-1; D perhaps matches TRBD1 (5 bases). CDR1 is MNHEY and CDR2 is SVGAGI in the germline V gene. The CDR3 runs to 16 residues. The V and J ends lost 2 bases and 3 bases respectively, with 16 bases between them. Here the CDR3 reads CASSYQSGPIDTEAFF. CDR3 DNA sequence: TGTGCCAGCAGTTACCAGTCGGGACCTATTGACACTGAAGCTTTCTTT.

Comment on this clone: Distinct nucleotide sequences in the sample also encode this CDR3. This chain uses TRBV7-2 with TRBJ1-2; no clear D gene. This CDR3 is built from 15 residues. Germline CDR1 SGHTA, CDR2 FQGNSA. V lost 1 base and J lost 0, with 9 bases in between. The CDR3 nucleotides read TGTGCCAGCAGCTTAGTTCCGGGTGCTAACTATGGCTACACCTTC. It codes for CASSLVPGANYGYTF.

This CDR3 reads CASSNGALRPDTQYF. The CDR3 nucleotides read TGTGCCAGTTCTAACGGGGCACTAAGGCCAGATACGCAGTATTTT. The chain joins TRBV27 to TRBJ2-3; D assignment may be TRBD1 or TRBD2 (5 bases each). Germline V gene lookup returns CDR1 MNHEY and CDR2 SMNVEV (reference sequence). Between the trimmed V and J ends, which lost 9 bases and 4 bases, there was a span of 20 bases. CDR3 size: 15 residues.

The chain recombines TRBV19 with TRBJ2-2; D perhaps matches TRBD1 (5 bases). This CDR3 spans 14 amino acids. V lost 5 bases to trimming and J lost 1 base, with 8 bases between them. Germline assignment: CDR1 LNHDA and CDR2 SQIVND (reference sequence). The CDR3 bases are TGTGCCAGTAGTGCGCAGGGGAACACCGGGGAGCTGTTTTTT. This gives the protein CASSAQGNTGELFF.

The V call is TRBV5-4, the J call TRBJ2-2; 7 bases line up with TRBD1. Germline CDR1 is SGHNT and CDR2 is YYREEE (reference sequence). The CDR3 consists of 13 residues. The ends lost 8 bases at V and 3 bases at J; junction bases unmatched: 4. CDR3: CASGDSYTGELFF. CDR3 in DNA: TGTGCCAGTGGGGACAGTTACACCGGGGAGCTGTTTTTT.

The CDR3 here is CASSPEYEQFF. CDR3 coding DNA: TGTGCCAGCTCACCGGAATACGAGCAGTTCTTC. This chain joins TRBV18 and TRBJ2-1; D gene unclear. This CDR3 is 11 amino acids long. Trimming cost V 3 bases and J 10 bases, with 7 bases left between them. CDR1 and CDR2 from the germline V gene are KGHSH and LQKENI.

This chain uses TRBV10-3 with TRBJ1-5, with D unresolved. The length of the CDR3 is 13 residues. Germline CDR1 ENHRY, CDR2 SYGVKD. V lost 2 bases and J 7 bases, leaving 9 bases between the germline ends. CDR3 bases: TGTGCCATCAGTGAGGCAAAAGGGCAGCCCCAGCATTTT. This sequence encodes CAISEAKGQPQHF.

V is TRBV11-2 and J is TRBJ2-7; D remains ambiguous. V was trimmed by 5 bases and J by 7 bases, leaving 9 bases between them. The CDR3 extends over 11 amino acids. In germline, CDR1 is SGHAT, CDR2 FQNNGV. The CDR3 is CASSPSREQYF. In DNA, the CDR3 is TGTGCCAGCAGCCCGAGCAGGGAGCAGTACTTC.

This clone was counted once. The chain has TRBV7-3 and TRBJ2-1; a possible D gene is TRBD2 (6 bases). This CDR3 contains 14 residues. In germline, CDR1 is SGHTA, CDR2 FQGTGA. Trimming pared 4 bases from V and 3 bases from J, leaving 10 bases between. The CDR3: CASSSAGNYNEQFF. DNA of the CDR3: TGTGCCAGCAGCTCCGCGGGGAACTACAATGAGCAGTTCTTC.

The chain is built from TRBV27 and TRBJ2-5; TRBD1 matches 11 bases. J gave up 6 bases and V 2 bases, and 2 bases lay outside the gene matches. The CDR3 loop spans 14 amino acids. Germline V gives CDR1 MNHEY, CDR2 SMNVEV (reference sequence). The chain's CDR3 is CASSLGTGGKTQYF. As DNA, the CDR3 is TGTGCCAGCAGTTTAGGGACAGGGGGAAAGACCCAGTACTTC.

This clone occurred once. The chain links TRBV29-1 to TRBJ2-1, with TRBD2 identical over 10 bases. The CDR3 length is 13 residues. V shed 6 bases, J shed 9 bases, and the junction held 8 bases outside the gene matches. Germline V gene data show CDR1 as SQVTM and CDR2 as ANQGSEA. For the CDR3, the DNA is TGCAGCGTAAAGGCTAGCGGGAGATCTGAGCAGTTCTTC. This sequence encodes CSVKASGRSEQFF.

The genes are TRBV7-9 and TRBJ2-1, with D unclear. Per germline, CDR1 SEHNR and CDR2 FQNEAQ (reference sequence). The CDR3 consists of 18 residues. The germline V and J ends were trimmed by 1 base and 0 bases, with 16 bases remaining between them. The CDR3 reads CASSLGVHTSGSYNEQFF. The CDR3 nucleotides are TGTGCCAGCAGCTTAGGAGTGCATACCTCGGGCTCCTACAATGAGCAGTTCTTC.

This sequence joins TRBV19 and TRBJ2-1; 7 bases align to TRBD1. V was clipped by 5 bases and J by 6 bases; unmatched bases: 4. The CDR3 is made up of 13 amino acids. Germline values: CDR1 LNHDA, CDR2 SQIVND (reference sequence). The CDR3, as DNA: TGTGCCAGTAGTCGCTCAGGGGGCAATGAGCAGTTCTTC. It is translated as CASSRSGGNEQFF.